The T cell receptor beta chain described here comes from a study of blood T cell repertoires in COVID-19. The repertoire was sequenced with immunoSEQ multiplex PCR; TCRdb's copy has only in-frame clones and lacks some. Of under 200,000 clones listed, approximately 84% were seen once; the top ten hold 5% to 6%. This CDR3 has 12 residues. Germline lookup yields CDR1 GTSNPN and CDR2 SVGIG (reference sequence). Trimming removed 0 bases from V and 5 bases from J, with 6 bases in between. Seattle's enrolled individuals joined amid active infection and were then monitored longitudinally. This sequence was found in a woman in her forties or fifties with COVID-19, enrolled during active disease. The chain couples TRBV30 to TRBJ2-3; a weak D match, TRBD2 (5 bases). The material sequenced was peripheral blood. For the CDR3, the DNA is TGTGCCTGGAGTGTACTAGGAGATACGCAGTATTTT. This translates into CAWSVLGDTQYF.